This T cell receptor beta chain was recorded in a study of blood T cell repertoires in COVID-19. Study as a whole: There were acute and convalescent COVID-19 samples, and they came from the United States, Italy and Spain. PBMCs, B-cell-depleted T cells, or T cells were the source of the cDNA or gDNA that made up the material.

V was pared by 7 bases and J by 4 bases, with 9 bases of the junction left unmatched. The germline CDR1 and CDR2 sequences are LNHDA and SQIVND (reference sequence). The CDR3 has 15 amino acids. Seattle cases were enrolled at active infection and followed longitudinally. As handled by the study authors: It was from reference gene primer amplification that nucleated cell counts were estimated. The method was immunoSEQ multiplex PCR; TCRdb's version includes in-frame clones alone and lacks a portion of them. Clone size and V and J calls were adopted from that table, with D and trimming inferred from the DNA. The sample includes some 170,000 clones, 65% to 85% of them seen just once.

This chain uses TRBV19 with TRBJ2-2; 7 bases line up with TRBD1. Input material: peripheral blood. This sequence was found in a woman aged 35 to 49 with COVID-19, enrolled during active disease. The CDR3 is CASKLTGASTGELFF. For the CDR3, the DNA is TGTGCCAGTAAACTAACAGGGGCCAGCACCGGGGAGCTGTTTTTT.